The next 11 T cell receptor beta chains were all read from a single sample in a study of early T cells in non-severe SARS-CoV-2 infection. TCRdb ran MiXCR on the 5' RACE reads and lists one entry per CDR3 protein. The repertoire holds roughly 99,000 distinct CDR3 sequences, 8.5% to 14% seen once, with roughly 8% in the top ten. Sequencing input: whole blood. The origin of the receptors is an adult who was a healthcare worker with PCR-confirmed SARS-CoV-2 infection or an uninfected control (not recorded which).

The chain recombines TRBV5-6 with TRBJ1-6, with unresolved D. This CDR3 is 15 amino acids long. The V and J ends lost 4 bases and 9 bases respectively, with 17 bases between them. Germline V gene sequence: CDR1 SGHDT, CDR2 YYEEEE. CDR3 nucleotide sequence: TGTGCCAGCAGCGCCATACAGCTCCGCTTTTCACCCCTCCACTTT. It encodes CASSAIQLRFSPLHF.

This clonotype was seen many times. The rearrangement joins TRBV11-2 to TRBJ1-2; D not certain. The CDR3 totals 13 residues. V lost 0 bases, J lost 8 bases, and 10 bases lay in between. Germline CDR1 SGHAT, CDR2 FQNNGV. Here the CDR3 DNA reads TGTGCCAGCAGCTTAGATATGGGTCGAGGCTACACCTTC. It codes for CASSLDMGRGYTF.

This clonotype was observed many times. The chain carries TRBV29-1 and TRBJ2-2; D is uncertain. V lost 4 bases to trimming and J lost 5 bases, with 8 bases between them. Germline CDR1 reads SQVTM; CDR2 reads ANQGSEA. This CDR3 has 12 residues. CDR3 sequence: CSVGEGTGELFF. The CDR3 bases are TGCAGCGTTGGTGAAGGGACCGGGGAGCTGTTTTTT.

This clonotype has at least ten counts. J is TRBJ1-5 and V is TRBV27; D perhaps matches TRBD1 (5 bases). CDR3 length: 15 residues. Germline CDR1 and CDR2: MNHEY and SMNVEV (reference sequence). The germline V and J ends were trimmed by 0 bases and 5 bases, with 11 bases remaining between them. The DNA of the CDR3 is TGTGCCAGCAGTTTATCGATAATGGGGCATCAGCCCCAGCATTTT. This gives the protein CASSLSIMGHQPQHF.

The chain has TRBV4-1 and TRBJ1-2; D not resolved. V was pared by 0 bases and J by 3 bases, with 14 bases between. From germline, CDR1 is MGHRA and CDR2 YSYEKL. This CDR3 is 16 amino acids long. The CDR3 DNA reads as TGCGCCAGCAGCCAAGATCTCGTCGGCAGAGACTATGGCTACACCTTC. This translates into CASSQDLVGRDYGYTF.

This clonotype was seen a handful of times. This sequence joins TRBV5-5 and TRBJ1-6; 7 bases are a match to TRBD1. J was trimmed by 6 bases and V by 4 bases; bases with no gene match: 7. The germline V gene has CDR1 SGHKS and CDR2 YYEKEE (reference sequence). The CDR3 is made up of 15 amino acids. Written as DNA, the CDR3 is TGTGCCAGCAGCGCCGGGACAGTGACTAATTCACCCCTCCACTTT. It yields the protein CASSAGTVTNSPLHF.

This clonotype was seen only a few times. The gene calls are TRBV28 and TRBJ2-3, with a weak D call TRBD2 (6 bases). The CDR3 length is 13 residues. The germline CDR1 and CDR2 sequences are MDHEN and SYDVKM. Between the trimmed V and J ends, which lost 6 bases and 1 base, there was a span of 8 bases. This chain's CDR3 is CASRGGGTDTQYF. CDR3 bases: TGTGCCAGCAGGGGCGGGGGCACAGATACGCAGTATTTT.

This clonotype was seen only a few times. The genes are TRBV18 and TRBJ2-1; D possibly corresponds to TRBD2 (7 bases). Germline V gives CDR1 KGHSH, CDR2 LQKENI. The ends were cut back, 3 bases at V and 2 bases at J, with 14 bases in the middle. This CDR3 contains 16 residues. The CDR3 DNA reads as TGTGCCAGCTCACCGGAAGGGGGGGCAACCTACAATGAGCAGTTCTTC. Amino acid sequence: CASSPEGGATYNEQFF. The full variable domain, rest sourced from reference TRBV18 and TRBJ2-1, is NAGVMQNPRHLVRRRGQEARLRCSPMKGHSHVYWYRQLPEEGLKFMVYLQKENIIDESGMPKERFSAEFPKEGPSILRIQQVVRGDSAAYFCASSPEGGATYNEQFFGPGTRLTVL.

This clonotype was counted many times. V is TRBV5-5 and J is TRBJ2-7, with 10 positions matching TRBD2. CDR1 SGHKS and CDR2 YYEKEE come from the germline V gene (reference sequence). The CDR3 is 16 residues long. Trimming removed 0 bases from V and 4 bases from J; junction bases left unmatched: 7. The CDR3 reads CASSLVLTSGVYEQYF. The CDR3 coding sequence is TGTGCCAGCAGCTTGGTACTTACTAGCGGGGTGTACGAGCAGTACTTC.

This clonotype was observed at least ten times. This chain connects TRBV7-9 to TRBJ2-1; D may be TRBD2 (6 bases). Trimming cost V 1 base and J 3 bases, with 7 bases left between them. The germline gives CDR1 SEHNR, CDR2 FQNEAQ (reference sequence). The CDR3 length is 14 residues. CDR3 DNA sequence: TGTGCCAGCAGCTTAGGGACTAACTACAATGAGCAGTTCTTC. It encodes CASSLGTNYNEQFF.

The chain recombines TRBV20-1 with TRBJ2-1, with TRBD1 matching 7 bases. This CDR3 is 14 amino acids long. The V gene's germline CDR1 is DFQATT and CDR2 SNEGSKA (reference sequence). After removal of 3 bases from V and 2 bases from J, the junction contained 4 bases not matched to a gene. The CDR3, as DNA: TGCAGTGCTAGTACAGGGGCAGCCTACAATGAGCAGTTCTTC. This translates into CSASTGAAYNEQFF.